A selection of T cell receptor beta chains follows, all from one sample in a study of blood T cells in healthy people across ages. From the 5' RACE reads, TCRdb called clonotypes with MiXCR, one entry per CDR3 protein. The sample holds around 900,000 distinct CDR3 sequences, roughly 47% seen once. The material sequenced was blood. The source is a woman aged 55-75 years in good health. Both conserved end residues are part of each CDR3. Each record gives: V gene, J gene, CDR3 protein.

V gene: TRBV20-1
J gene: TRBJ2-3
CDR3 protein: CSAREVAGVWDTQYF

V gene: TRBV4-2
J gene: TRBJ2-7
CDR3 protein: CASSSRPSSYEQYF

V gene: TRBV20-1
J gene: TRBJ2-2
CDR3 protein: CSARDFRTGLSGELFF

V gene: TRBV28
J gene: TRBJ1-1
CDR3 protein: CASSPPGHRAFF

V gene: TRBV3-1
J gene: TRBJ2-3
CDR3 protein: CASSQDPAGADTQYF

V gene: TRBV10-3
J gene: TRBJ1-1
CDR3 protein: CAISEVGKNTEAFF

V gene: TRBV25-1
J gene: TRBJ2-7
CDR3 protein: CTSSDPRVPFPHEQYF

V gene: TRBV7-2
J gene: TRBJ2-5
CDR3 protein: CASSTLGGDGTQYF

V gene: TRBV20-1
J gene: TRBJ2-5
CDR3 protein: CSARKGSTEETQYF

V gene: TRBV6-5
J gene: TRBJ2-5
CDR3 protein: CASRGGRSQETQYF

V gene: TRBV5-1
J gene: TRBJ1-6
CDR3 protein: CASSNTGTGESSPLHF

V gene: TRBV25-1
J gene: TRBJ2-5
CDR3 protein: CASSGYTGKETQYF

V gene: TRBV6-5
J gene: TRBJ2-7
CDR3 protein: CASSYSTGPVNYEQYF

V gene: TRBV4-3
J gene: NA
CDR3 protein: CASSQDLGTRAYEQYF

V gene: TRBV28
J gene: TRBJ2-3
CDR3 protein: CASSVQGGGTDTQYF

V gene: TRBV11-2
J gene: TRBJ2-7
CDR3 protein: CASSLAGTRYYEQYF

V gene: TRBV29-1
J gene: TRBJ2-2
CDR3 protein: CSVGREGTGELFF

V gene: TRBV12-3/TRBV12-4
J gene: TRBJ1-2
CDR3 protein: CASSPKIIITGAHYGYTF

V gene: TRBV7-2
J gene: TRBJ2-2
CDR3 protein: CASSFYSWGLAFTGELFF

V gene: TRBV7-9
J gene: TRBJ2-2
CDR3 protein: CASSTPGTGGAGELFF

V gene: TRBV29-1
J gene: TRBJ1-2
CDR3 protein: CSVDASGGGYTF

V gene: TRBV4-2
J gene: TRBJ2-3
CDR3 protein: CASSQEQAQGTQYF

V gene: TRBV11-2
J gene: TRBJ2-7
CDR3 protein: CASSPQGASGRASVQYF

V gene: TRBV7-9
J gene: TRBJ2-7
CDR3 protein: CASSLPRAGYNEQYF

V gene: TRBV29-1
J gene: TRBJ1-4
CDR3 protein: CSVGPQGANEKLFF

V gene: TRBV9
J gene: TRBJ2-3
CDR3 protein: CASSLVGSSTDTQYF

V gene: TRBV4-2
J gene: TRBJ2-5
CDR3 protein: CASSQDEAVSYKQYF

V gene: TRBV20-1
J gene: TRBJ2-7
CDR3 protein: CSASGTGLSYEQYF

V gene: TRBV29-1
J gene: TRBJ2-1
CDR3 protein: CSDKNSQGQQFF

V gene: TRBV27
J gene: TRBJ2-5
CDR3 protein: CASSLSFSAYGREETQYF

V gene: TRBV29-1
J gene: TRBJ2-5
CDR3 protein: CSALTWASSQETPYF

V gene: TRBV28
J gene: TRBJ1-4
CDR3 protein: CASSYYGGTEKLFF

V gene: TRBV5-1
J gene: TRBJ2-1
CDR3 protein: CASSVTSGSDEQFF

V gene: TRBV9
J gene: TRBJ2-7
CDR3 protein: CASSVSGGPHEQYF

V gene: TRBV20-1
J gene: TRBJ2-1
CDR3 protein: CSARDPGLAYNEQFF

V gene: TRBV5-1
J gene: TRBJ2-5
CDR3 protein: CASSLDMTPVETQYF

V gene: TRBV13
J gene: TRBJ2-7
CDR3 protein: CASSPNTGYEQYF

V gene: TRBV20-1
J gene: TRBJ2-7
CDR3 protein: CSASTFPGFTSGPHEQYF

V gene: TRBV4-3
J gene: TRBJ2-5
CDR3 protein: CASSTATGQAYNEQYF

V gene: TRBV7-9
J gene: TRBJ2-1
CDR3 protein: CASSPAGPGGQQFF